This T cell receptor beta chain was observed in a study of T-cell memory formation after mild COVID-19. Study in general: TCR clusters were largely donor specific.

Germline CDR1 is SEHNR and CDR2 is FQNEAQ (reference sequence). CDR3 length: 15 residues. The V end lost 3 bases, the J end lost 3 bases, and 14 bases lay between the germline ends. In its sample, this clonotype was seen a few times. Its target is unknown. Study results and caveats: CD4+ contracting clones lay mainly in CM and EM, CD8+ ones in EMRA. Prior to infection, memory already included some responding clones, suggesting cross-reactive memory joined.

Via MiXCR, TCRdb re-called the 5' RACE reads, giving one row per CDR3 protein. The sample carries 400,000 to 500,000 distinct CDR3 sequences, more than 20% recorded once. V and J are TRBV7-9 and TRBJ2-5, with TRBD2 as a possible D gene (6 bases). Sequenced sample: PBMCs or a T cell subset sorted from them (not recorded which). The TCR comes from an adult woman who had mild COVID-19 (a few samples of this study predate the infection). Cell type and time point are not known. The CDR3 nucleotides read TGTGCCAGCAGCTTGGGCCGGGAGAGGGAAGAGACCCAGTACTTC. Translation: CASSLGREREETQYF.